This section outlines one T cell receptor beta chain sequence together with its context. The sample is drawn from a study of blood T cell repertoires in COVID-19. At the level of the study: From the United States, Italy and Spain came samples of acute and convalescent COVID-19. From T cells, B-cell-depleted T cells, or PBMCs came the material, which was cDNA or gDNA.

Germline CDR1 is LNHDA and CDR2 is SQIVND (reference sequence). The CDR3 length is 15 residues. Trimming removed 1 base from V and 5 bases from J, with 12 bases in between. Repertoires were generated with immunoSEQ multiplex PCR, while TCRdb's copy carries only in-frame clones and drops some. The sample has under 250,000 clones; around 80% are singletons. This chain uses TRBV19 with TRBJ1-5, with D possibly TRBD1 on 5 matching bases. The sequenced sample consisted of peripheral blood. The TCR was taken from a man aged 40-55 years with active or convalescent COVID-19. The CDR3 nucleotides are TGTGCCAGTAGTATAGCGACGACAGTTCATCAGCCCCAGCATTTT. Translated: CASSIATTVHQPQHF. Drawing the rest from reference TRBV19 and TRBJ1-5, the complete variable domain is DGGITQSPKYLFRKEGQNVTLSCEQNLNHDAMYWYRQDPGQGLRLIYYSQIVNDFQKGDIAEGYSVSREKKESFPLTVTSAQKNPTAFYLCASSIATTVHQPQHFGDGTRLSIL.